This record concerns one TCR beta chain sequence. Its specificity is not known. These data belong to a study of T cell responses to AZD1222 COVID-19 vaccine. Study-wide results and limits: Donors were mostly white British, more females; clonal diversity possibly underestimated. Regions 160-218 and 743-854 dominated among vaccine-associated CD4 TCRs spanning spike.

CDR3 size: 14 residues. The germline V gene has CDR1 MDHEN and CDR2 SYDVKM. V shed 4 bases and J shed 0 bases, with 7 bases lying between them. The protocol was immunoSEQ multiplex PCR, while the TCRdb copy is restricted to in-frame clones and leaves out a portion. This table holds about 140,000 clones, about 92% found once. The sample here was peripheral blood, taken after recovery from COVID-19. J is TRBJ1-3 and V is TRBV28, with D unresolved. This sequence originates from an adult who had recovered from COVID-19. The CDR3 DNA reads as TGTGCCAGCAGTTCTTTTCGCTCTGGAAACACCATATATTTT. It encodes CASSSFRSGNTIYF. The full variable domain, with the rest looked up from reference TRBV28 and TRBJ1-3, is DVKVTQSSRYLVKRTGEKVFLECVQDMDHENMFWYRQDPGLGLRLIYFSYDVKMKEKGDIPEGYSVSREKKERFSLILESASTNQTSMYLCASSSFRSGNTIYFGEGSWLTVV.